This T cell receptor (beta chain) was recorded in a study of response to subunit inactivated influenza vaccine. Concerning this clonotype itself: Its antigen remains unknown.

Trimming removed 6 bases from V and 2 bases from J, with 13 bases in between. CDR3 length equals 14 residues. From germline, CDR1 is MNHNS and CDR2 SASEGT. From the RT-PCR reads, TCRdb called clonotypes with MiXCR, one entry per CDR3 protein. The data contain about 610,000 distinct CDR3 sequences, 14% of them singletons. Study conclusions and caveats: T cells newly recruited by each seasonal influenza vaccination are few, the authors suggested.

J is TRBJ1-1 and V is TRBV6-1; possibly TRBD1 for D (5 bases). Sample: PBMCs from blood, taken 11 to 12 days after vaccination. The sequence was collected from a man aged 45-65 years who received an inactivated influenza vaccine. The CDR3 is CASRLGGVNTEAFF. DNA for the CDR3: TGTGCCAGCAGGCTCGGGGGGGTAAACACTGAAGCTTTCTTT.